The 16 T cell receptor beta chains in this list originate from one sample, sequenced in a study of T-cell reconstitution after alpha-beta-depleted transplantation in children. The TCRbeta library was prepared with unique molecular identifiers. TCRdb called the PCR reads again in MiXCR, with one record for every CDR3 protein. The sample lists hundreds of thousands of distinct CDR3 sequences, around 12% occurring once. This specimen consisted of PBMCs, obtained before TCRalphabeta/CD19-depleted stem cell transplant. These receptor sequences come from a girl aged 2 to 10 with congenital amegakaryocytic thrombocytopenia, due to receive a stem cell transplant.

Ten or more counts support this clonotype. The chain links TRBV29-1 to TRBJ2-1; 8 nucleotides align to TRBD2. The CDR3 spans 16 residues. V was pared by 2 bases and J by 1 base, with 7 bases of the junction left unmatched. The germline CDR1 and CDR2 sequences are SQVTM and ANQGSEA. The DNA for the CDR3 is TGCAGCGTTGAAAAGGAGGGGACTAGTTCCTACAATGAGCAGTTCTTC. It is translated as CSVEKEGTSSYNEQFF.

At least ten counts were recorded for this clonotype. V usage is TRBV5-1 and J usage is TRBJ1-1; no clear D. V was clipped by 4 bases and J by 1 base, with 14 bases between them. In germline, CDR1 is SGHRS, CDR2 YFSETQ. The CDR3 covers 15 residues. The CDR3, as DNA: TGCGCCAGCAGCCGCGCCCCCGGGGAGAACACTGAAGCTTTCTTT. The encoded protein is CASSRAPGENTEAFF.

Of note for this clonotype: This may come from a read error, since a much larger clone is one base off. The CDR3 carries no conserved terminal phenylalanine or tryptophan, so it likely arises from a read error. The CDR3: CSAPTGVDEKLFL. The CDR3 region has the DNA TGCAGTGCTCCGACAGGGGTTGATGAAAAACTGTTTTTA. This chain connects TRBV20-1 to TRBJ1-4; 8 bases match TRBD1. Germline CDR1 reads DFQATT; CDR2 reads SNEGSKA (reference sequence). The J segment lost 6 bases and the V segment lost 5 bases, leaving 5 bases of the junction unmatched. The CDR3 length is 13 residues.

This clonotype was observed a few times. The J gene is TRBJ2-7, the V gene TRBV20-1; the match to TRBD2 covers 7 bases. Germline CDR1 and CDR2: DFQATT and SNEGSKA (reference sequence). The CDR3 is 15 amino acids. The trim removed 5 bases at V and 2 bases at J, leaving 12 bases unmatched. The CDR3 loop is CSAFVRGSITYEQYF. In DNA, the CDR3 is TGCAGTGCTTTTGTTCGCGGGAGTATAACCTACGAGCAGTACTTC.

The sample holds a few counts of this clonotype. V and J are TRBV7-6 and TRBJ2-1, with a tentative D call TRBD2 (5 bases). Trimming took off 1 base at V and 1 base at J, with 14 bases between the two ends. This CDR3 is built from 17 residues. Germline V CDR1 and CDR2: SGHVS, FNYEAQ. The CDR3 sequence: CASSLEWLGGSYNEQFF. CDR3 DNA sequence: TGTGCCAGCAGCTTAGAGTGGCTCGGAGGATCCTACAATGAGCAGTTCTTC.

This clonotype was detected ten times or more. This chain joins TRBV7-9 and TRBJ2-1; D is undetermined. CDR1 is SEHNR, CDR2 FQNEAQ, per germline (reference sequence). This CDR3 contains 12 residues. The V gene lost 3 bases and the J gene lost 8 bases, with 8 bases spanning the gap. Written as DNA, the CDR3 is TGTGCCAGCAGCTTCCGGGTGGATGAGCAGTTCTTC. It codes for CASSFRVDEQFF.

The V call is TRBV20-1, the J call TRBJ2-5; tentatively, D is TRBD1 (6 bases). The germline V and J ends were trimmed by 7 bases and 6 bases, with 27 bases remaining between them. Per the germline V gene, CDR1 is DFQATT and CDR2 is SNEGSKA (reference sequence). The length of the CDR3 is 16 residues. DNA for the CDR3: TGCAGTGTTGTGGGCCCGCTTCAGGGGTCAAGACAGACCCAGTACTTC. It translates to CSVVGPLQGSRQTQYF.

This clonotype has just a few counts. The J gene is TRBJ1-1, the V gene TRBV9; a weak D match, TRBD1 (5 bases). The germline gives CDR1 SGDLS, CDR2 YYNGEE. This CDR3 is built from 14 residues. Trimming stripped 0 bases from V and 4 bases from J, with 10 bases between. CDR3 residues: CASSVVGGATEAFF. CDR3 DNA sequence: TGTGCCAGCAGCGTAGTTGGTGGGGCCACTGAAGCTTTCTTT.

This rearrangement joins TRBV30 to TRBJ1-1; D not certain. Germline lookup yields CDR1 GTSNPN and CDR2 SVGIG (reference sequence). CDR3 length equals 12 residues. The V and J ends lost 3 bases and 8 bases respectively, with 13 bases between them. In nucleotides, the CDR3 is TGTGCCTGGAGGGCCTCAACAGTGGAAGCTTTCTTT. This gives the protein CAWRASTVEAFF.

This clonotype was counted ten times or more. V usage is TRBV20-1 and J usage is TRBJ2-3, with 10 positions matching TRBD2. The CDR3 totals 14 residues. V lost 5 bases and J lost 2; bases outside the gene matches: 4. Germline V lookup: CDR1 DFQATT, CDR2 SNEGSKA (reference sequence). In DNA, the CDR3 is TGCAGTGCTCAAGCGGGAGGGGACACAGATACGCAGTATTTT. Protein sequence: CSAQAGGDTDTQYF.

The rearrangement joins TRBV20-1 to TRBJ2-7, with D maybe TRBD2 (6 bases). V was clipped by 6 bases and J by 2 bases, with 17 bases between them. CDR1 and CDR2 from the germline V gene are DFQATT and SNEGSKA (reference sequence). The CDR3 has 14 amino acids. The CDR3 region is CSAQSGGTTYEQYF. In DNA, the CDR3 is TGCAGTGCCCAGAGTGGGGGGACCACCTACGAGCAGTACTTC.

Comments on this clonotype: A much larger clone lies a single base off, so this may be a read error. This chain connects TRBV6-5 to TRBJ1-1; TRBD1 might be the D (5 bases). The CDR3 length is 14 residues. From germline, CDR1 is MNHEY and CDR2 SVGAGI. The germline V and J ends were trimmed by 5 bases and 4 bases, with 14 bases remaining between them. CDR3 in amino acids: CASSLSDMITEAFF. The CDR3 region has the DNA TGTGCCAGCAGTCTCTCGGACATGATCACTGAAGCTTTCTTT.

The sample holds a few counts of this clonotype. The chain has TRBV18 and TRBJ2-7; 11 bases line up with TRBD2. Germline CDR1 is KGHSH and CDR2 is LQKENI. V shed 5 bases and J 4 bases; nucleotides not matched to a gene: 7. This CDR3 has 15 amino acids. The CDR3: CASSATSGSNYEQYF. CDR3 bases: TGTGCCAGCTCAGCAACTAGCGGGAGCAATTACGAGCAGTACTTC.

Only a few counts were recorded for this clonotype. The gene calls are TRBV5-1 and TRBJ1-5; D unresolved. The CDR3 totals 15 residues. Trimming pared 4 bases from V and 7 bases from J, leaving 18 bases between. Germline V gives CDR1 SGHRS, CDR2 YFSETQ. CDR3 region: CASSPSGSQEQPQHF. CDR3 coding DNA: TGCGCCAGCAGCCCAAGTGGGAGCCAAGAGCAGCCCCAGCATTTT.

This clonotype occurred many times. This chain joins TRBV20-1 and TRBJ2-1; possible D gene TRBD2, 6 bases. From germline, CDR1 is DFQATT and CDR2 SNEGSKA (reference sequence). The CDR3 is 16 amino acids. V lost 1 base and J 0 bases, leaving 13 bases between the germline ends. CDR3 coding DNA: TGCAGTGCTAGAGTAGCTAGCGCGAGCTCCTACAATGAGCAGTTCTTC. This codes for CSARVASASSYNEQFF.

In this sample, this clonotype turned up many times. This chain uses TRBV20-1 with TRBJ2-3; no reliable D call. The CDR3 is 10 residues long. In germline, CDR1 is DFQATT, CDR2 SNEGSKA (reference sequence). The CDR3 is CTSNTDTQYF. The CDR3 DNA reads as TGCACCAGCAACACAGATACGCAGTATTTT.